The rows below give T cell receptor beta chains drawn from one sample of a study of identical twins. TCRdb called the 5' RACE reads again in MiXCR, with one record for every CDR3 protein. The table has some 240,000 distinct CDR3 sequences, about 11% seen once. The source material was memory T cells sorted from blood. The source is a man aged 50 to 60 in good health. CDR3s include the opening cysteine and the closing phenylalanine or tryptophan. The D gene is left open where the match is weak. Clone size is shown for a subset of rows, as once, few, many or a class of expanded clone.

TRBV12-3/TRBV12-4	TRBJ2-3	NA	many	CASSLATDTQYF	TGTGCCAGCAGTTTGGCAACAGATACGCAGTATTTT
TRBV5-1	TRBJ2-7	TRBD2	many	CASSLEGLAGVSEQYF	TGCGCCAGCAGCTTGGAGGGCTTAGCGGGAGTGTCCGAGCAGTACTTC
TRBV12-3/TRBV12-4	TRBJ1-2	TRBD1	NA	CASRGTGDGYTF	TGTGCCAGCAGGGGGACAGGGGATGGCTACACCTTC
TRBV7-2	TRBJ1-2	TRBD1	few	CASSYRSTGGGYTF	TGTGCCAGCAGCTACCGTTCGACAGGGGGCGGCTACACCTTC
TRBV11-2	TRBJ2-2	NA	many	CASSSLTANTGELFF	TGTGCCAGCAGCTCCCTGACAGCGAACACCGGGGAGCTGTTTTTT
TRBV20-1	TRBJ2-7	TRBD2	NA	CSAFRDYKKYEQYF	TGCAGTGCTTTCCGGGACTACAAAAAATACGAGCAGTACTTC
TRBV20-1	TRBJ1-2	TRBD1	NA	CSVGDREYGYTF	TGCAGTGTTGGGGACAGGGAATATGGCTACACCTTC
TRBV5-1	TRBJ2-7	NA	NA	CASAERQGHEQYF	TGCGCCAGCGCCGAGAGGCAGGGCCACGAGCAGTACTTC
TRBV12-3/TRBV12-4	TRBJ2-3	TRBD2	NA	CASRIAGGSTDTQYF	TGTGCCAGCAGGATAGCGGGGGGGAGCACAGATACGCAGTATTTT
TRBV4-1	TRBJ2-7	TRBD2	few	CASSASGLADYYEQYF	TGCGCCAGCAGCGCCTCAGGACTAGCGGATTACTACGAGCAGTACTTC
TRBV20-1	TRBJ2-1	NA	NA	CSALDTFNEQFF	TGCAGTGCTCTCGACACATTCAATGAGCAGTTCTTC
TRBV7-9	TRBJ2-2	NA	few	CASSFGVDTGELFF	TGTGCCAGCAGCTTTGGAGTGGACACCGGGGAGCTGTTTTTT
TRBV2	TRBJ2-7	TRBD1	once	CASLRPGQGANEQYF	TGTGCCAGCCTTCGACCGGGACAGGGGGCGAACGAGCAGTACTTC
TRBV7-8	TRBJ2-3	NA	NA	CASSLGGYYTDTQYF	TGTGCCAGCAGCTTGGGCGGATACTACACAGATACGCAGTATTTT
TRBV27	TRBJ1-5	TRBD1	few	CASGRTGEQPQHF	TGTGCCAGCGGTCGGACAGGTGAACAGCCCCAGCATTTT
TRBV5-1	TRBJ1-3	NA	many	CASSFGGPGNTIYF	TGCGCCAGCAGCTTCGGGGGGCCTGGAAACACCATATATTTT
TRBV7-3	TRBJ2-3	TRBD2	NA	CASSLTGLAGGTDTQYF	TGTGCCAGCAGCTTAACGGGTCTAGCGGGAGGCACAGATACGCAGTATTTT
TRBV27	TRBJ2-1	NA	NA	CASSLLGVAEQFF	TGTGCCAGCAGTTTATTAGGCGTGGCGGAGCAGTTCTTC
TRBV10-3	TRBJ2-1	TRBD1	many	CAIRPGQGAYNEQFF	TGTGCCATCAGGCCGGGACAGGGGGCCTACAATGAGCAGTTCTTC
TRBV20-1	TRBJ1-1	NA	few	CSAKDQGFAEAFF	TGCAGTGCCAAGGACCAGGGGTTCGCTGAAGCTTTCTTT
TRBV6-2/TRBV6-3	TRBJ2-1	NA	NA	CASSYLRGVSFEQFF	TGTGCCAGCAGTTACTTGAGGGGGGTTTCTTTTGAGCAGTTCTTC
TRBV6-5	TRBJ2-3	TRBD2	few	CASSYFGLAGGTNTDTQYF	TGTGCCAGCAGTTACTTCGGACTAGCGGGAGGGACGAACACAGATACGCAGTATTTT
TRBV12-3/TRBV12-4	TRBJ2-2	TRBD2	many	CASSSGLAETTGELFF	TGTGCCAGCAGTTCCGGACTAGCGGAAACTACCGGGGAGCTGTTTTTT
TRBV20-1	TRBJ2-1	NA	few	CSARLARINEQFF	TGCAGTGCTAGACTAGCAAGGATCAATGAGCAGTTCTTC
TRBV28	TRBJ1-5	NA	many	CASRGLNQPQHF	TGTGCCAGCAGGGGATTAAATCAGCCCCAGCATTTT
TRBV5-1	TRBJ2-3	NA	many	CASSLAGKTTDTQYF	TGCGCCAGCAGCTTGGCGGGAAAGACCACAGATACGCAGTATTTT
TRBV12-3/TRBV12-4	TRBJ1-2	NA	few	CASSLAHSYGYTF	TGTGCCAGCAGTTTAGCGCACAGCTATGGCTACACCTTC
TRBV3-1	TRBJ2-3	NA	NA	CASGQPGLLNSDTQYF	TGTGCCAGCGGCCAACCGGGGCTCCTCAATTCGGATACGCAGTATTTT
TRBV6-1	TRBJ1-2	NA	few	CASSRRTANYGYTF	TGTGCCAGCAGTAGAAGGACAGCTAACTATGGCTACACCTTC
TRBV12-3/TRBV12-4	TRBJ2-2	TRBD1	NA	CASRISGTDAGELFF	TGTGCCAGCAGGATATCCGGGACAGATGCCGGGGAGCTGTTTTTT
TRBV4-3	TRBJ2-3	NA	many	CASSHQNSIDTQYF	TGCGCCAGCAGCCATCAGAATTCCATAGATACGCAGTATTTT
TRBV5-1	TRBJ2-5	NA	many	CASSLEGAGETQYF	TGCGCCAGCAGCTTGGAAGGGGCGGGAGAGACCCAGTACTTC
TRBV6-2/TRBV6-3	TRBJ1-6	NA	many	CASKRDPASPLHF	TGTGCCAGCAAGCGGGATCCGGCTTCACCCCTCCACTTT
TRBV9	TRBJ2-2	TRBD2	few	CASRGLANTGELFF	TGTGCCAGCAGGGGACTAGCGAACACCGGGGAGCTGTTTTTT
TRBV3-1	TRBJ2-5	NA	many	CASEGIPYQETQYF	TGTGCCAGCGAGGGGATTCCATACCAAGAGACCCAGTACTTC
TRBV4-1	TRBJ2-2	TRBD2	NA	CASSETSGGVGTGELFF	TGCGCCAGCAGCGAGACTAGCGGGGGGGTGGGGACCGGGGAGCTGTTTTTT
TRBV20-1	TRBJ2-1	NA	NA	CSARSYDEQFF	TGCAGTGCTAGATCATACGATGAGCAGTTCTTC
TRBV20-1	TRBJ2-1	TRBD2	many	CSARWTSFDEQFF	TGCAGTGCTAGATGGACTAGCTTCGATGAGCAGTTCTTC
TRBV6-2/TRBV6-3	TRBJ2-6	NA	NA	CASSMGGGANVLTF	TGTGCCAGCAGCATGGGCGGTGGGGCCAACGTCCTGACTTTC
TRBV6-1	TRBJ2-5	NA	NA	CASFGGFQETQYF	TGTGCCAGTTTCGGCGGGTTCCAAGAGACCCAGTACTTC
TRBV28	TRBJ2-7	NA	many	CASSLPGGAREQYF	TGTGCCAGCAGTCTCCCAGGGGGGGCCCGCGAGCAGTACTTC
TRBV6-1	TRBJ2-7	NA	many	CASKNYEQYF	TGTGCCAGCAAGAACTACGAGCAGTACTTC
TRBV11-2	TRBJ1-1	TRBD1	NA	CASSLPTNLRDRGHDTEAFF	TGTGCCAGCAGCTTACCTACAAATCTCCGGGACAGGGGGCACGACACTGAAGCTTTCTTT
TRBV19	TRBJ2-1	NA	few	CASSIDGTSYNEQFF	TGTGCCAGTAGTATAGACGGCACCTCCTACAATGAGCAGTTCTTC
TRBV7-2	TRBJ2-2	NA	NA	CASSARFGDTGELFF	TGTGCCAGCAGCGCCCGCTTTGGGGACACCGGGGAGCTGTTTTTT
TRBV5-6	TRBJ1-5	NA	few	CASSLDRVSNQPQHF	TGTGCCAGCAGCTTGGATAGGGTTAGCAATCAGCCCCAGCATTTT
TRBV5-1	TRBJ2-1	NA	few	CASSLEEGQGQFF	TGCGCCAGCAGCTTGGAGGAGGGGCAGGGGCAGTTCTTC
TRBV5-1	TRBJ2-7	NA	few	CASSLGGVRYEQYF	TGCGCCAGCAGCTTGGGGGGGGTGCGCTACGAGCAGTACTTC
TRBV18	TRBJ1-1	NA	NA	CASSRLDRNTEAFF	TGTGCCAGCTCGCGTTTAGACCGGAACACTGAAGCTTTCTTT
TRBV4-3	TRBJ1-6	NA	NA	CASSQEPGLPGSSYNSPLHF	TGCGCCAGCAGCCAAGAACCAGGACTCCCTGGGAGCTCCTATAATTCACCCCTCCACTTT
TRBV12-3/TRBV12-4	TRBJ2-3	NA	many	CASSYGWGSTDTQYF	TGTGCCAGCAGCTACGGTTGGGGTTCCACAGATACGCAGTATTTT
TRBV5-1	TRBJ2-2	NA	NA	CASRGRSNTGELFF	TGCGCCAGCAGAGGCCGGTCGAACACCGGGGAGCTGTTTTTT
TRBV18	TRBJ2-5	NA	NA	CASSPWQEETQYF	TGTGCCAGCTCACCATGGCAGGAGGAGACCCAGTACTTC
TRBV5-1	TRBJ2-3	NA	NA	CASRESTDTQYF	TGCGCCAGCAGGGAAAGCACAGATACGCAGTATTTT
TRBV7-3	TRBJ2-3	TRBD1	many	CASSSLQGPDTQYF	TGTGCCAGCAGCTCACTACAGGGGCCAGATACGCAGTATTTT
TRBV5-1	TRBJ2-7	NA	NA	CASSPNVPPYEQYF	TGCGCCAGCAGCCCCAATGTGCCACCCTACGAGCAGTACTTC
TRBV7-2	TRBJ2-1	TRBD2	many	CASSRDYLYNEQFF	TGTGCCAGCAGCAGGGACTACCTCTACAATGAGCAGTTCTTC